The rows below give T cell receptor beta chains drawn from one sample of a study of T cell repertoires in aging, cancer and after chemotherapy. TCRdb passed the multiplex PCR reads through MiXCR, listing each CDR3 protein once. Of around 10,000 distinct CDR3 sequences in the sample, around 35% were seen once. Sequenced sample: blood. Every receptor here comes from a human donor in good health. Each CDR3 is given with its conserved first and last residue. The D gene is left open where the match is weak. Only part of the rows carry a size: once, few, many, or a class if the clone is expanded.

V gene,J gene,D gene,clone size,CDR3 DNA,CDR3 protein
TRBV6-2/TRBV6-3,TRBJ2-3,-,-,TGTGCCAGCAGTTACTCCTTCGGAGGACAGCGGTCTTTAGCCACAGATACGCAGTATTTT,CASSYSFGGQRSLATDTQYF
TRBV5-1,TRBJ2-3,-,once,TGCGCCAGCAGCTTGATGATAGCCACAGATACGCAGTATTTT,CASSLMIATDTQYF
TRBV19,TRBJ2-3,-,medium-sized,TGTGCCAGTACCGCGACAGCCTCCCTCTCAGATACGCAGTATTTT,CASTATASLSDTQYF
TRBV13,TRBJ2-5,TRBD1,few,TGTGCCAGCAGCCAAAGATTGGGACAGAACCAAGAGACCCAGTACTTC,CASSQRLGQNQETQYF
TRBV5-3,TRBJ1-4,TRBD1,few,TGTGCCAGAAGCTGGTGGAGCAGGGGGGATGAAAAACTGTTTTTT,CARSWWSRGDEKLFF
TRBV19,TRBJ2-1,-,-,TGTGCCAGTAGGGGACTGTGGGGCAATGAGCAGTTCTTC,CASRGLWGNEQFF
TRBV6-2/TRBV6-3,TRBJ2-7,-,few,TGTGCCAGCAGAAGCCCCTCCTACGAGCAGTACTTC,CASRSPSYEQYF
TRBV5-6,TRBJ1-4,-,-,TGTGCCAGCAGCTCGACGCCACCAGGGTCCACTAATGAAAAACTGTTTTTT,CASSSTPPGSTNEKLFF
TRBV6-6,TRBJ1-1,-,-,TGTGCCAGCAGTTCCGGGAACACTGAAGCTTTCTTT,CASSSGNTEAFF
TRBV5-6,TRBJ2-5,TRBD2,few,TGTGCCAGCAGCTTGACTAGCGGGAGATGGGAGACCCAGTACTTC,CASSLTSGRWETQYF
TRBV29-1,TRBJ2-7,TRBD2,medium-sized,TGCAGCGTTGATTTAGCGGGAGGGCGTGAGCAGTACTTC,CSVDLAGGREQYF
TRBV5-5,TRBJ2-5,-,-,TGCGCCAGCAGCAGGTCCCCCGAATCGCTGGAGACCCAGTACTTC,CASSRSPESLETQYF
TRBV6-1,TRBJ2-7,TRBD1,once,TGTGCCAGCAGTGAGGGACAGGGCCACGAGCAGTACTTC,CASSEGQGHEQYF
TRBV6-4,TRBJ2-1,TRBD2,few,TGTGCCAGCAGCGTAACTAGCGGGGATTACAATGAGCAGTTCTTC,CASSVTSGDYNEQFF
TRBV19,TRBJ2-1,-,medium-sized,TGTGCCAGTAGTATACGGATTGAGCAGTTCTTC,CASSIRIEQFF
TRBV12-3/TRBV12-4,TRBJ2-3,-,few,TGTGCCAGCAGTTTAGCGCGACAATCCGATACGCAGTATTTT,CASSLARQSDTQYF
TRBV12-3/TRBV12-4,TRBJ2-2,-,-,TGTGCCAGCAGTCCCCCGCGGCAGAAAACGGTCGGGGAGCTGTTTTTT,CASSPPRQKTVGELFF
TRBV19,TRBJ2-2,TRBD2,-,TGTGCCAGTACGAGGGTAGCGGGAGGCACCGGGGAGCTGTTTTTT,CASTRVAGGTGELFF
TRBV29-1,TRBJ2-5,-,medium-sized,TGCAGCGTTGGACAGCCCAATAAAGAGACCCAGTACTTC,CSVGQPNKETQYF
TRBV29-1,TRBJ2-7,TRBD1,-,TGCAGCGTCCGCGGAGGAGACAGGGGCCAGGGGCAGTACTTC,CSVRGGDRGQGQYF
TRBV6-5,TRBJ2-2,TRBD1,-,TGTGCCAGCAGCCCAACAGGGGGCAAAAACACCGGGGAGCTGTTTTTT,CASSPTGGKNTGELFF
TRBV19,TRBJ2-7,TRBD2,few,TGTGCCAGTAGTCCATGGACTAGCGCTGGGTACGAGCAGTACTTC,CASSPWTSAGYEQYF
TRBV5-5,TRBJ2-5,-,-,TGTGCCAGCAGCCTCCAAGAGACCCAGTACTTC,CASSLQETQYF
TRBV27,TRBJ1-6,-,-,TGTGCCAGCAGTTTTTACGAGGGTAATTCACCCCTCCACTTT,CASSFYEGNSPLHF
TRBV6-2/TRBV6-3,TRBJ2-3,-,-,TGTGCCAGCTGGGGGGTCGGGGATACGCAGTATTTT,CASWGVGDTQYF
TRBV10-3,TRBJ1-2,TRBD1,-,TGTGCCATCAGTGCAGGGGGCTATGGCTACACCTTC,CAISAGGYGYTF
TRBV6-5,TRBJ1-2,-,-,TGTGCCAGCAGTACGTCTCCAGGATATTGGGCTAACTATGGCTACACCTTC,CASSTSPGYWANYGYTF
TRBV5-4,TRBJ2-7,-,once,TGTGCCAGCAGCTTGGACCTAGCCCAGAACTCCTACGAGCAGTACTTC,CASSLDLAQNSYEQYF
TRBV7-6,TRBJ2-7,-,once,TGTGCCAGCAGCTACGACCCGGACAGCCACGAGCAGTACTTC,CASSYDPDSHEQYF
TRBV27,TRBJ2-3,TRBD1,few,TGTGCCAGCAGTTTATTGGGACAGGGGTTGGGAGATACGCAGTATTTT,CASSLLGQGLGDTQYF
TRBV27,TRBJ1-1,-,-,TGTGCCAGCAGTTTATGGGGCGCGGACACTGAAGCTTTCTTT,CASSLWGADTEAFF
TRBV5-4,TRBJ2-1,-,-,TGTGCCAGCAGCTCAACTGGAGGTGAGCAGTTCTTC,CASSSTGGEQFF
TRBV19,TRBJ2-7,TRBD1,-,TGTGCCAGCAATAATGGTCGGACAGGTACGAACGAGCAGTACTTC,CASNNGRTGTNEQYF
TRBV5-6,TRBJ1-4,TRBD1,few,TGTGCCAGCAGCTTTCTCCAGGGGGCAGAACCTGAAAAACTGTTTTTT,CASSFLQGAEPEKLFF
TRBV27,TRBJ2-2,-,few,TGTGCCAGCAATTCTCAGAACACCGGGGAGCTGTTTTTT,CASNSQNTGELFF
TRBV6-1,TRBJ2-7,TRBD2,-,TGTGCCAGCAGTCCGACTAGCGGGAGTTACGAGCAGTACTTC,CASSPTSGSYEQYF
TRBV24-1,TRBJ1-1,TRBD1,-,TGTGCCACCAGTGACAACACAGGGGGCATCACTGAAGCTTTCTTT,CATSDNTGGITEAFF
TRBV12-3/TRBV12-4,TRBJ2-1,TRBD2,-,TGTGCCAGCAGTTTATGGACTAGCGGATCCTACAATGAGCAGTTCTTC,CASSLWTSGSYNEQFF
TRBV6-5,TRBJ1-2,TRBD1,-,TGTGCCAGCACCGACTCTATCCGGGACAGGGTCGCAAACTATGGCTACACCTTC,CASTDSIRDRVANYGYTF
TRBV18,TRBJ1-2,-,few,TGTGCCAGCTCGCACCTGTCGGGGGATGGCTACACCTTC,CASSHLSGDGYTF
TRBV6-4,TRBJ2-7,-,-,TGTGCCAGCAGTTACTCTGCCATTGCCGGCTACGAGCAGTACTTC,CASSYSAIAGYEQYF
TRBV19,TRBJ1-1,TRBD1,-,TGTGCCAGTAGTCCCAACAAAGACAGGGGGAGGACTGAAGCTTTCTTT,CASSPNKDRGRTEAFF
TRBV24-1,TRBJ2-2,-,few,TGTGCCACCAGTGATAGGTCCGACACCGGGGAGCTGTTTTTT,CATSDRSDTGELFF
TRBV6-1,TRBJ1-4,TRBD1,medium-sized,TGTGCCAGCAGCCTCGAGACAGGGATGGGTAATGAAAAACTGTTTTTT,CASSLETGMGNEKLFF
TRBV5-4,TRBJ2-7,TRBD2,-,TGTGCCAGCAGCTTGTATCAGGGTGGGCCAGCGGGAGTAAACGAGCAGTACTTC,CASSLYQGGPAGVNEQYF